What follows are 22 T cell receptor beta chains derived from one specimen sequenced in a study of monozygotic twins with inflammatory bowel disease. From the 5' RACE reads, TCRdb lists one entry per CDR3 protein and no DNA. This sample's table reports approximately 420,000 distinct CDR3 sequences. The sequenced sample was blood. Receptors originate from a human donor with ulcerative colitis or Crohn's disease, or a healthy co-twin of an affected twin (not recorded which).

The CDR3 spells CASSLGSGAQAYEQYF. The V and J genes are TRBV5-4 and TRBJ2-7; there is no DNA to check the TCRdb D call of TRBD1. CDR3 length equals 16 residues. The V gene's germline CDR1 is SGHNT and CDR2 YYREEE (reference sequence).

CDR3 loop: CASSLFDRGMREQYF. This chain joins TRBV28 and TRBJ2-7; the TRBD1 assignment by TCRdb is unverifiable without DNA. Germline-derived CDR1 and CDR2 are MDHEN and SYDVKM. CDR3 length equals 15 residues.

The chain carries TRBV7-3 and TRBJ2-6; no DNA is available, so the TRBD1 call from TCRdb remains unchecked. Per the germline V gene, CDR1 is SGHTA and CDR2 is FQGTGA. The CDR3 spans 15 residues. CDR3 in amino acids: CASSRQVAGANVLTF.

The V and J genes are TRBV20-1 and TRBJ2-2; TCRdb's D gene call, TRBD2, goes unchecked for lack of DNA. Germline V gene sequence: CDR1 DFQATT, CDR2 SNEGSKA (reference sequence). This CDR3 spans 14 amino acids. CDR3 protein: CSARPRLAGGELFF.

CDR3 region: CASSLGATYGYTF. The chain employs TRBV5-4 and TRBJ1-2; TCRdb's D call of TRBD1 is untestable without DNA. The CDR3 is 13 residues long. Germline-derived CDR1 and CDR2 are SGHNT and YYREEE (reference sequence).

J is TRBJ1-2 and V is TRBV7-6. The CDR3 contains 15 residues. CDR1 is SGHVS, CDR2 FNYEAQ, per germline. The CDR3 reads CASSFTSGKDYGYTF.

The rearrangement joins TRBV6-1 to TRBJ2-7; TCRdb selects TRBD1, and the lack of DNA leaves this call unchecked. Per germline, CDR1 MNHNS and CDR2 SASEGT. The CDR3 consists of 17 residues. The CDR3 is CASRGTFGATRSYEQYF.

The V call is TRBV20-1, the J call TRBJ1-2. The length of the CDR3 is 11 residues. Germline-derived CDR1 and CDR2 are DFQATT and SNEGSKA (reference sequence). This chain's CDR3 is CSARSNYGYTF.

The V gene is TRBV19, the J gene TRBJ2-1. The CDR3 totals 13 residues. CDR1 LNHDA and CDR2 SQIVND come from the germline V gene (reference sequence). CDR3 amino acids: CASSMGWGNEQFF.

The chain links TRBV12-3 or TRBV12-4 to TRBJ2-2; TCRdb picks TRBD1, but there is no DNA to check that call. CDR3 length: 15 residues. The CDR3 spells CASRKSSWGTGELFF.

V is TRBV6-5 and J is TRBJ1-6. The CDR3 totals 13 residues. Germline CDR1 and CDR2: MNHEY and SVGAGI. This chain's CDR3 is CASSYARNSPLHF.

This chain links TRBV20-1 with TRBJ1-6. The CDR3 consists of 13 residues. From germline, CDR1 is DFQATT and CDR2 SNEGSKA (reference sequence). This CDR3 reads CSARGVGNSPLHF.

The chain links TRBV15 to TRBJ1-4; TCRdb reports TRBD1, a call that lacks DNA to check it against. Germline V lookup: CDR1 LNHNV, CDR2 YYDKDF (reference sequence). The CDR3 sequence is 15 residues long. The CDR3 protein is CATSATGYKREKLFF.

This chain uses TRBV7-9 with TRBJ2-3; TCRdb calls TRBD1, which cannot be checked without DNA. This CDR3 has 15 amino acids. Germline CDR1 SEHNR, CDR2 FQNEAQ (reference sequence). This CDR3 reads CASSSGQASTDTQYF.

The chain joins TRBV28 to TRBJ2-3; TCRdb indicates TRBD2, and absent DNA this call remains unverified. Germline loops: CDR1 MDHEN, CDR2 SYDVKM. The CDR3 length is 15 residues. CDR3 residues: CASSLAGDSTDTQYF.

This sequence joins TRBV20-1 and TRBJ1-1; TCRdb reports TRBD1, a call that lacks DNA to check it against. The CDR3 consists of 16 residues. CDR1 DFQATT and CDR2 SNEGSKA come from the germline V gene (reference sequence). CDR3 sequence: CSAREVGRPLRAEAFF.

The chain recombines TRBV11-2 with TRBJ2-7; TCRdb returns TRBD1, unconfirmable since there is no DNA. The CDR3 sequence is 15 residues long. Germline CDR1 reads SGHAT; CDR2 reads FQNNGV. CDR3 region: CASSLHRVSSYEQYF.

The rearrangement uses TRBV7-2 and TRBJ2-5; the D call from TCRdb, TRBD2, cannot be confirmed without DNA. Germline CDR1 reads SGHTA; CDR2 reads FQGNSA. CDR3 length: 17 amino acids. The chain's CDR3 is CASSQNSPGLAYETQYF.

CDR3 amino acids: CSARAEGRRDSNQPQHF. The chain recombines TRBV20-1 with TRBJ1-5; TCRdb returns TRBD1, unconfirmable since there is no DNA. This CDR3 spans 17 amino acids. Germline V gene data show CDR1 as DFQATT and CDR2 as SNEGSKA (reference sequence).

The chain combines TRBV12-3 or TRBV12-4 with TRBJ1-4; absent DNA, TCRdb's TRBD1 call cannot be checked. The CDR3 is 12 residues long. CDR3 residues: CASSLTGEKLFF.

V and J are TRBV27 and TRBJ2-3; TCRdb calls TRBD1, which cannot be checked without DNA. The V gene's germline CDR1 is MNHEY and CDR2 SMNVEV (reference sequence). The CDR3 is made up of 15 amino acids. The CDR3 loop reads CASSLGVTGPSTQYF.

V gene TRBV20-1 combines with J gene TRBJ2-5. CDR3 length: 13 residues. CDR1 is DFQATT and CDR2 is SNEGSKA in the germline V gene (reference sequence). The CDR3 is CSATQTIKKTQYF.